This T cell receptor (beta chain) is from a study of T-cell memory formation after mild COVID-19. This clonotype turned up a few times. Germline-derived CDR1 and CDR2 are SEHNR and FQNEAQ (reference sequence). There are 17 residues in the CDR3. J lost 0 bases, V lost 4 bases, and 9 bases had no gene match. MiXCR was run by TCRdb on the 5' RACE reads, yielding one entry per CDR3 protein. This sample has over 150,000 distinct CDR3 sequences, with about 22% found just once. This sequence was found in an adult woman who had mild COVID-19 (a few samples of this study predate the infection). Cell type and time point are not known. Source material: PBMCs or a T cell subset sorted from them (not recorded which). The chain joins TRBV7-9 to TRBJ2-5; 9 nucleotides line up with TRBD2. The CDR3 nucleotides are TGTGCCAGCAGCTCCACGGCGGGAGGGTTTGACCAAGAGACCCAGTACTTC. Protein product: CASSSTAGGFDQETQYF.